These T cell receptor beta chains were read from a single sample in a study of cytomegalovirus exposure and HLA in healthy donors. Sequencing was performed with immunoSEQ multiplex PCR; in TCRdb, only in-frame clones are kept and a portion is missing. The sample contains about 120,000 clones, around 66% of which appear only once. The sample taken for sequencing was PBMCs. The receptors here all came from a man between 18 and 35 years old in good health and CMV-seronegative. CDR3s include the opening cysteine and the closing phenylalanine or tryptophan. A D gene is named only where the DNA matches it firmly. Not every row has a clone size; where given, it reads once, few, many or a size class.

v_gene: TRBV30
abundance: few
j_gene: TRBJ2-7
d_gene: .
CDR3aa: CAWADSTYEQYF
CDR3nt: TGTGCCTGGGCGGACTCAACCTACGAGCAGTACTTC

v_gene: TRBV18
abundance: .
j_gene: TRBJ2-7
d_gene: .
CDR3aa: CASSPRDATLGEQYF
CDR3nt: TGTGCCAGCTCACCGCGGGACGCTACATTGGGGGAGCAGTACTTC

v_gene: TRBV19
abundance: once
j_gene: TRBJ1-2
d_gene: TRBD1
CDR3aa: CASSIGQGYGYTF
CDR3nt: TGTGCCAGTAGTATCGGACAGGGCTATGGCTACACCTTC

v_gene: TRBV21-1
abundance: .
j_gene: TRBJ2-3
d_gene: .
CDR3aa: CASSKRLAGVDTQYF
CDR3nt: TGTGCCAGCAGCAAGAGGCTAGCGGGAGTAGATACGCAGTATTTT

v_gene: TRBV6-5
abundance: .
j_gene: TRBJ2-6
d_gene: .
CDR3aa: CASSPPFSGANVLTF
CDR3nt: TGTGCCAGCAGTCCCCCGTTCTCTGGGGCCAACGTCCTGACTTTC

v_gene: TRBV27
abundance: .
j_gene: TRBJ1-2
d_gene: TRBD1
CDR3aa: CASRQGAGGYTF
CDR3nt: TGTGCCAGCAGGCAGGGGGCAGGTGGCTACACCTTC

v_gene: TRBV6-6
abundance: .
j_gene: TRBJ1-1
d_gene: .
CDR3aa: CASNLRGDTEAFF
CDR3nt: TGTGCCAGCAATCTGCGGGGCGACACTGAAGCTTTCTTT

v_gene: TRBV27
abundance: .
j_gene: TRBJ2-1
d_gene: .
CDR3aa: CASSLRISYNEQFF
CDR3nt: TGTGCCAGCAGTTTGAGGATTTCCTACAATGAGCAGTTCTTC

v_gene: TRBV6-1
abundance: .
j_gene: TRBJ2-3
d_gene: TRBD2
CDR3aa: CASSALAGGPSDTQYF
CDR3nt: TGTGCCAGCAGTGCCCTAGCGGGGGGGCCTTCGGATACGCAGTATTTT

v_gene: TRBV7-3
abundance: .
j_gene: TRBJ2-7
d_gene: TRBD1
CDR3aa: CASSLNAGGSYEQYF
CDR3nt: TGTGCCAGCAGCTTAAATGCAGGGGGCAGCTACGAGCAGTACTTC

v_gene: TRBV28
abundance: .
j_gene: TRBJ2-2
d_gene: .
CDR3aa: CASSLAGTPHGELFF
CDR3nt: TGTGCCAGCAGTTTAGCGGGTACCCCTCACGGGGAGCTGTTTTTT

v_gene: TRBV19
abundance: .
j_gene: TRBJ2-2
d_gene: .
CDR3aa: CELYKGAGTPNTGELFF
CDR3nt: TGTGAGCTATATAAGGGCGCGGGCACCCCGAACACCGGGGAGCTGTTTTTT

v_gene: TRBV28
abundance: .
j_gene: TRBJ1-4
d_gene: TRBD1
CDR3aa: CASSLSTGTGDEKLFF
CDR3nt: TGTGCCAGCAGTTTATCCACCGGGACAGGGGATGAAAAACTGTTTTTT

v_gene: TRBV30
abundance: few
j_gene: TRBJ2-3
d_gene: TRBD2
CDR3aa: CASEPPGRADTQYF
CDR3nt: TGTGCCTCTGAACCTCCAGGGAGGGCAGATACGCAGTATTTT

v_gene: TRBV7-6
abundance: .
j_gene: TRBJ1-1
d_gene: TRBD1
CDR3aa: CASSLGTGGTNTEAFF
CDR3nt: TGTGCCAGCAGCTTAGGGACAGGGGGCACGAACACTGAAGCTTTCTTT

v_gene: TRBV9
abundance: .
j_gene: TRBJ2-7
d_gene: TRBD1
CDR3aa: CASSATPGQAEQYF
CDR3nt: TGTGCCAGCAGCGCAACCCCAGGACAGGCCGAGCAGTACTTC

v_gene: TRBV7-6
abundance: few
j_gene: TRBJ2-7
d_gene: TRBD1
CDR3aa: CASSFRTGGSYEQYF
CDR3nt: TGTGCCAGCAGCTTTAGGACAGGCGGCTCCTACGAGCAGTACTTC

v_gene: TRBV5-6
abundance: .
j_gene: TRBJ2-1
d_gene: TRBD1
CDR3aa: CASSFGTGTNEQFF
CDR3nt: TGTGCCAGCAGCTTTGGGACAGGGACCAATGAGCAGTTCTTC

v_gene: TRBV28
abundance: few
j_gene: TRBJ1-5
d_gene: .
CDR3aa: CASSYPREGNQPQHF
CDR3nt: TGTGCCAGCAGTTACCCCAGGGAGGGGAATCAGCCCCAGCATTTT

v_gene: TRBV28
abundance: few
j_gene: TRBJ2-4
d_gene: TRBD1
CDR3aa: CAIRDRVSIQYF
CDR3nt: TGTGCCATCAGGGACAGGGTCAGCATTCAGTACTTC

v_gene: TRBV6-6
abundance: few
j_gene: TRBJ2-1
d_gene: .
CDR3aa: CASSLGGARNEQFF
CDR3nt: TGTGCCAGCAGTTTAGGGGGGGCCCGCAATGAGCAGTTCTTC

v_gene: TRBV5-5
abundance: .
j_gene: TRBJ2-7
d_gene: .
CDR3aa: CASSHTTGTGTYEQYF
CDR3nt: TGTGCCAGCAGCCACACAACCGGGACTGGGACCTACGAGCAGTACTTC

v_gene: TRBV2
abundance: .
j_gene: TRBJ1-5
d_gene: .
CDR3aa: CASSEWADQPQHF
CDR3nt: TGTGCCAGCAGTGAATGGGCAGATCAGCCCCAGCATTTT

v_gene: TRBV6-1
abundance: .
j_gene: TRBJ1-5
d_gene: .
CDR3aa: CASSEGSQPQHF
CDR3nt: TGTGCCAGCAGTGAAGGTAGTCAGCCCCAGCATTTT